The 32 T cell receptor beta chains given below trace back to one sample, sequenced in a study of spatial heterogeneity in lung cancer. TCRdb used MiXCR to reprocess the 5' RACE reads, holding one entry per CDR3 protein. In the table there are some 30,000 distinct CDR3 sequences, 5.4% of which are singletons. Regarding time point: blood at routine non-recurrence follow-up after resection. This specimen was PBMCs, taken at follow-up. The source is a female donor with early-stage non-small cell lung cancer.

A word on this clonotype: This may come from a read error, since a much larger clone is one base off. The chain is built from TRBV20-1 and TRBJ2-1; 10 bases map to TRBD2. The CDR3 runs 14 residues. Germline V gene sequence: CDR1 DFQATT, CDR2 SNEGSKA (reference sequence). The CDR3 protein is CSAQLAGVYSEQFF. The CDR3 DNA reads TGCAGTGCGCAGCTAGCGGGAGTCTACAGTGAGCAGTTCTTC.

This clonotype was observed many times. The CDR3 DNA reads TGTGCCAGCAGTTCCTCCGGGACAGGGAAGGGCGAGCAGTACTTC. Translating it yields CASSSSGTGKGEQYF. The chain is built from TRBV28 and TRBJ2-7; TRBD1 matches at 9 bases. The germline V gene encodes CDR1 MDHEN and CDR2 SYDVKM. The V segment lost 4 bases and the J segment 6 bases; nucleotides outside the gene matches: 10. The CDR3 is 15 residues long.

This clonotype was seen ten or more times. The chain carries TRBV29-1 and TRBJ2-7, with a weak D call TRBD1 (6 bases). Trimming stripped 4 bases from V and 2 bases from J, with 12 bases between. This CDR3 has 13 amino acids. Germline assignment: CDR1 SQVTM and CDR2 ANQGSEA. This CDR3 reads CSVVGQPAYEQYF. The CDR3 bases are TGCAGCGTTGTTGGACAGCCGGCCTACGAGCAGTACTTC.

This clonotype was detected only a few times. The chain joins TRBV11-2 to TRBJ2-3, with D possibly being TRBD2 (5 bases). V lost 1 base, J lost 4 bases, and 12 bases lay in between. Germline V gene data show CDR1 as SGHAT and CDR2 as FQNNGV. The CDR3 totals 15 residues. The CDR3 region is CASSLVWTGADTQYF. Here the CDR3 DNA reads TGTGCCAGCAGCTTAGTCTGGACTGGCGCAGATACGCAGTATTTT.

This clonotype was counted many times. The rearrangement links TRBV7-8 to TRBJ1-5; weak D call: TRBD1 (6 bases). Trimming took 2 bases from V and 4 from J, leaving 9 bases between them. Germline loops: CDR1 SGHVS, CDR2 FQNEAQ. The CDR3 is 14 residues long. CDR3 loop: CASSLHRENQPQHF. CDR3 coding DNA: TGTGCCAGCAGCTTACACAGGGAAAATCAGCCCCAGCATTTT.

This clonotype was counted at least ten times. The CDR3 spells CASSSSNEQFF. The CDR3 DNA follows: TGTGCCAGCAGTTCGTCGAATGAGCAGTTCTTC. The J gene is TRBJ2-1, the V gene TRBV28; no clear D gene. The germline V gene has CDR1 MDHEN and CDR2 SYDVKM. V shed 4 bases and J shed 7 bases, with 5 bases lying between them. The CDR3 is 11 residues long.

In this sample, this clonotype turned up many times. The V call is TRBV6-5, the J call TRBJ2-2; D is undetermined. Trimming took off 2 bases at V and 1 base at J, with 8 bases between the two ends. The CDR3 is made up of 15 amino acids. CDR1 is MNHEY, CDR2 SVGAGI, per germline. CDR3 loop: CASSYDTVNTGELFF. In DNA, the CDR3 is TGTGCCAGCAGTTACGATACAGTGAACACCGGGGAGCTGTTTTTT.

This clonotype appeared many times. The chain employs TRBV28 and TRBJ2-1; D is perhaps TRBD2 (6 bases). Looked up from germline, CDR1 is MDHEN and CDR2 is SYDVKM. The CDR3 extends over 16 amino acids. V lost 2 bases and J 2 bases, leaving 13 bases between the germline ends. Written as DNA, the CDR3 is TGTGCCAGCAGTTTAGCCGGCGGGACCCCCTACAATGAGCAGTTCTTC. Translated, it gives CASSLAGGTPYNEQFF.

This clonotype was detected ten times or more. This chain links TRBV28 with TRBJ2-7, with D uncertain. V gave up 5 bases and J gave up 4 bases, with 12 bases separating them. The CDR3 has 13 residues. Looked up from germline, CDR1 is MDHEN and CDR2 is SYDVKM. CDR3: CASSLSRSYEQYF. CDR3 nucleotide sequence: TGTGCCAGCAGTCTGTCCAGGAGTTACGAGCAGTACTTC.

This clonotype was counted many times. The V gene is TRBV5-1, the J gene TRBJ1-6; D call uncertain. The CDR3 contains 14 residues. V was trimmed by 0 bases and J by 7 bases, leaving 8 bases between them. Germline V lookup: CDR1 SGHRS, CDR2 YFSETQ. CDR3 amino acids: CASSLELGNSPLHF. The CDR3 region has the DNA TGCGCCAGCAGCTTGGAGCTCGGGAATTCACCCCTCCACTTT. Full variable domain (outside the CDR3, taken from reference TRBV5-1 and TRBJ1-6): KAGVTQTPRYLIKTRGQQVTLSCSPISGHRSVSWYQQTPGQGLQFLFEYFSETQRNKGNFPGRFSGRQFSNSRSEMNVSTLELGDSALYLCASSLELGNSPLHFGNGTRLTVT.

The table lists this clonotype with many counts. The chain's CDR3 is CASSRTRNEQFF. Written as DNA, the CDR3 is TGTGCCAGCAGTAGGACTAGGAATGAGCAGTTCTTC. The chain links TRBV11-2 to TRBJ2-1, with TRBD2 identical over 7 bases. Trimming at V came to 6 bases and at J to 7 bases, leaving 3 bases not matched to a gene. CDR1 and CDR2 (germline): SGHAT, FQNNGV. CDR3 length equals 12 residues.

This clonotype was observed many times. V and J are TRBV21-1 and TRBJ2-4. TRBV21-1 is noted as a pseudogene. The CDR3 is 15 amino acids. In nucleotides, the CDR3 is TGTGCCAGCAGAACCGACAGGCTAGCCAAAAACATTCAGTACTTC. Its protein is CASRTDRLAKNIQYF.

This clonotype appeared many times. CDR3 region: CASSLAGITGNTIYF. CDR3 bases: TGCGCCAGCAGCTTGGCCGGGATTACTGGAAACACCATATATTTT. This chain connects TRBV5-1 to TRBJ1-3, with D unresolved. The CDR3 is 15 amino acids. Germline CDR1 SGHRS, CDR2 YFSETQ. Between the trimmed V and J ends, which lost 0 bases and 2 bases, there was a span of 9 bases.

This clonotype was seen at least ten times. CDR3 sequence reads: CASSLQGAQPQHF. The CDR3 coding sequence is TGTGCCAGCAGTTTACAGGGGGCTCAGCCCCAGCATTTT. The V call is TRBV28, the J call TRBJ1-5, with 8 bases lining up with TRBD1. This CDR3 region has 13 residues. Germline V gene lookup returns CDR1 MDHEN and CDR2 SYDVKM. Trimming removed 2 bases from V and 6 bases from J; junction bases left unmatched: 0.

V gene TRBV2 combines with J gene TRBJ2-2; tentative D call: TRBD1 (6 bases). Germline CDR1 and CDR2: SNHLY and FYNNEI. Trimming cost V 8 bases and J 7 bases, with 20 bases left between them. This CDR3 has 15 residues. The CDR3 reads CASVDRPGNHGELFF. CDR3 in DNA: TGTGCCAGCGTTGACAGGCCCGGGAATCACGGGGAGCTGTTTTTT.

This clonotype was counted at least ten times. V is TRBV28 and J is TRBJ1-5; TRBD1 aligns across 7 bases. The ends lost 2 bases at V and 7 bases at J; junction bases unmatched: 5. The length of the CDR3 is 14 residues. Germline V gene sequence: CDR1 MDHEN, CDR2 SYDVKM. The CDR3 bases are TGTGCCAGCAGTTTACCCCAGGGGGAACAGCCCCAGCATTTT. Translation: CASSLPQGEQPQHF.

This clonotype occurred many times. The chain combines TRBV19 with TRBJ2-3; 12 bases map to TRBD2. The germline V gene has CDR1 LNHDA and CDR2 SQIVND (reference sequence). Germline trimming cut 3 bases from V and 2 bases from J; bases unmatched to any gene: 9. This CDR3 has 18 residues. This chain's CDR3 is CASSIGLAGGIATDTQYF. CDR3 coding DNA: TGTGCCAGTAGTATCGGGCTAGCGGGGGGGATAGCCACAGATACGCAGTATTTT.

This clonotype was observed many times. The chain uses TRBV6-1 and TRBJ2-1; 8 bases match TRBD2. Germline values: CDR1 MNHNS, CDR2 SASEGT. Trimming took 4 bases from V and 2 from J; bases not matched to a gene: 4. This CDR3 region has 15 residues. Here the CDR3 reads CASSGLARTYNEQFF. DNA for the CDR3: TGTGCCAGCAGTGGACTAGCGAGGACCTACAATGAGCAGTTCTTC.

This clonotype was seen a few times. The chain recombines TRBV7-3 with TRBJ2-3; D is perhaps TRBD2 (6 bases). The V gene lost 2 bases and the J gene lost 1 base, with 13 bases spanning the gap. The CDR3 is made up of 16 amino acids. The germline gives CDR1 SGHTA, CDR2 FQGTGA. The DNA of the CDR3 is TGTGCCAGCAGCTTACCCGTCGGGAGCGGCACAGATACGCAGTATTTT. It codes for CASSLPVGSGTDTQYF.

This clonotype has at least ten counts. The chain recombines TRBV6-5 with TRBJ2-5; D gene ambiguous. Germline values: CDR1 MNHEY, CDR2 SVGAGI. V was pared by 4 bases and J by 6 bases, with 9 bases between. The CDR3 totals 12 residues. In DNA form, the CDR3 reads TGTGCCAGCAGTTCCCCGCCGAAGACCCAGTACTTC. This codes for CASSSPPKTQYF.

This clonotype was detected many times. J is TRBJ2-2 and V is TRBV29-1, with D possibly TRBD1 on 6 matching bases. From germline, CDR1 is SQVTM and CDR2 ANQGSEA. The V end was cut by 6 bases, the J end by 3 bases, with 23 bases between. CDR3 length equals 17 residues. CDR3 in DNA: TGCAGCGTGGGTGGTATTGGGCAGGGGCAGGACACCGGGGAGCTGTTTTTT. As protein: CSVGGIGQGQDTGELFF.

This clonotype has a count of ten or more. The chain combines TRBV29-1 with TRBJ1-1, with 9 nucleotides matching TRBD1. With V trimmed by 7 bases and J by 10 bases, 13 bases remained unmatched. Germline V gives CDR1 SQVTM, CDR2 ANQGSEA. CDR3 length equals 13 residues. CDR3 loop: CSAGTGTGRVAFF. The CDR3 DNA sequence: TGCAGCGCCGGAACTGGGACAGGGCGAGTAGCTTTCTTT.

V and J are TRBV10-3 and TRBJ2-1; 11 nucleotides agree with TRBD2. Germline CDR1 is ENHRY and CDR2 is SYGVKD. The CDR3 runs 13 residues. V lost 6 bases to trimming and J lost 7 bases; unmatched junction nucleotides: 2. CDR3 sequence: CAIRGLAENEQFF. CDR3 DNA: TGTGCCATCAGGGGACTAGCGGAGAATGAGCAGTTCTTC.

V usage is TRBV29-1 and J usage is TRBJ2-7, with D possibly being TRBD1 (6 bases). The CDR3 contains 13 residues. CDR1 is SQVTM, CDR2 ANQGSEA, per germline. With 6 bases removed from V and 5 bases from J, the gap between germline ends came to 17 bases. The CDR3 sequence is CSVRRGQGNEQYF. CDR3 nucleotides: TGCAGCGTCCGAAGGGGTCAGGGGAACGAGCAGTACTTC.

This clonotype was counted between two and nine times. The V and J genes are TRBV5-6 and TRBJ2-3, with a weak D call TRBD2 (6 bases). Trimming stripped 1 base from V and 6 bases from J, with 12 bases between. CDR1 and CDR2 (germline): SGHDT, YYEEEE. This CDR3 spans 14 amino acids. The CDR3 DNA reads as TGTGCCAGCAGCTTGTTCCTGACTAGGGATACGCAGTATTTT. This translates into CASSLFLTRDTQYF.

There are many counts of this clonotype. CDR3 residues: CATSDWFQGSSNEQYF. The CDR3 coding sequence is TGTGCCACCAGTGATTGGTTTCAGGGCTCGTCAAACGAGCAGTACTTC. The rearrangement links TRBV24-1 to TRBJ2-7; D possibly corresponds to TRBD1 (5 bases). The CDR3 consists of 16 residues. Germline assignment: CDR1 KGHDR and CDR2 SFDVKD. The V end lost 2 bases, the J end lost 5 bases, and 18 bases lay between the germline ends.

Note on this clonotype: At one end, the junction sequence differs from germline, possibly due to a read error. The chain recombines TRBV27 with TRBJ2-2, with TRBD2 as a possible D gene (6 bases). The length of the CDR3 is 16 residues. Germline V gene sequence: CDR1 MNHEY, CDR2 SMNVEV (reference sequence). CDR3 nucleotides: TGTGCCAGCAGCCTTTATAGCGGCACGAACACCGGAGAGCTGTTTTTT. It encodes CASSLYSGTNTGELFF.

The sample holds many counts of this clonotype. This chain uses TRBV9 with TRBJ2-2, with D perhaps matching TRBD2 (6 bases). Germline loops: CDR1 SGDLS, CDR2 YYNGEE. Trimming left V 4 bases short and J 5 bases short, with 18 bases between. CDR3 length: 16 amino acids. CDR3 residues: CASSSAPGTWTGELFF. The CDR3 nucleotides read TGTGCCAGCAGCTCCGCGCCCGGGACTTGGACCGGGGAGCTGTTTTTT.

V and J are TRBV5-1 and TRBJ1-2; D ambiguous. The V end was cut by 0 bases, the J end by 8 bases, with 26 bases between. The germline CDR1 and CDR2 sequences are SGHRS and YFSETQ. There are 18 residues in the CDR3. In nucleotides, the CDR3 is TGCGCCAGCAGCTTGGAGTTTGGGCAGACGACCGGCTACTCCGGCTACACCTTC. Translated: CASSLEFGQTTGYSGYTF.

This clonotype was seen many times. V gene TRBV12-5 combines with J gene TRBJ2-7; D remains ambiguous. V was pared by 0 bases and J by 0 bases, with 9 bases between. The germline V gene encodes CDR1 LGHNT and CDR2 FRNRAP. The CDR3 extends over 15 amino acids. The CDR3 reads CASGLVLGTSYEQYF. CDR3 DNA sequence: TGTGCTAGTGGTTTGGTCCTGGGCACCTCCTACGAGCAGTACTTC.

The chain employs TRBV4-3 and TRBJ1-1; no reliable D call. Germline CDR1 is LGHNA and CDR2 is YSLEER. The germline V and J ends were trimmed by 4 bases and 3 bases, with 9 bases remaining between them. The CDR3 runs 13 residues. Here the CDR3 reads CASSPGGYTEAFF. In DNA form, the CDR3 reads TGCGCCAGCAGCCCAGGCGGGTACACTGAAGCTTTCTTT.

This clonotype was observed at least ten times. The chain links TRBV6-2 or TRBV6-3 to TRBJ2-7; TRBD1 aligns across 7 bases. The V segment lost 3 bases and the J segment 1 base; nucleotides outside the gene matches: 6. Germline lookup yields CDR1 MNHEY and CDR2 SVGEGT. The CDR3 contains 15 residues. Here the CDR3 DNA reads TGTGCCAGCAGTTATCGACAGGGATCGTCCTACGAGCAGTACTTC. This translates into CASSYRQGSSYEQYF.